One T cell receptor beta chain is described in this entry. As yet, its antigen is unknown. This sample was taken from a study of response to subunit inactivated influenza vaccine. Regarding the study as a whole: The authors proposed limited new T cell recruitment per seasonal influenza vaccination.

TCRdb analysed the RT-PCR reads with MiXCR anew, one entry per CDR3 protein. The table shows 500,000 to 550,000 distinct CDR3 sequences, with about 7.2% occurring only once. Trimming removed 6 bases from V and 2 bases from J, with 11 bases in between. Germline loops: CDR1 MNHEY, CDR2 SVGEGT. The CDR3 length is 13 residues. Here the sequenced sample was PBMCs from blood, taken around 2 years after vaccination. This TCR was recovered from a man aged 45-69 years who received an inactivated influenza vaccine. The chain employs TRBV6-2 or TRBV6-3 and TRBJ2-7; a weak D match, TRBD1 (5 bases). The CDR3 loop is CASRPDKTYEQYF. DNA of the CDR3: TGTGCCAGCAGGCCGGACAAAACCTACGAGCAGTACTTC.